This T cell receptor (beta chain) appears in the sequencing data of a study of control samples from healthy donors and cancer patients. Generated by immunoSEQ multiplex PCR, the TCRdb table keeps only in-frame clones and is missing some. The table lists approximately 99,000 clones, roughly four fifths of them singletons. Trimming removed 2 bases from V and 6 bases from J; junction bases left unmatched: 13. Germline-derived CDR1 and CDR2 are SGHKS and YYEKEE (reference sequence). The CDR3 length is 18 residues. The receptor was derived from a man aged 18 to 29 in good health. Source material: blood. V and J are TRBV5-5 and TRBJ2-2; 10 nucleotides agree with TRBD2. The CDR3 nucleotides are TGTGCCAGCAGCTTAGTCCCCCGGGCTAGCGGGGGCCCCGGGGAGCTGTTTTTT. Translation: CASSLVPRASGGPGELFF.